These T cell receptor beta chains were read from a single sample in a study of blood T cells in healthy people across ages. MiXCR was run by TCRdb on the 5' RACE reads, yielding one entry per CDR3 protein. This table has more than 650,000 distinct CDR3 sequences, 22% appearing once. Source material: blood. The receptor set was obtained from a man aged 65 to 85 in good health. CDR3s include the opening cysteine and the closing phenylalanine or tryptophan. Fields, in order: J gene, D gene, V gene, clone size, CDR3 protein, CDR3 DNA. The D gene is left open where the match is weak. Expanded clones get a size class; other rows say once, few or many, or leave the size out.

TRBJ1-2 - TRBV9 few CASSPLAGAGCTF TGTGCCAGCAGTCCTTTGGCGGGAGCGGGCTGCACCTTC
TRBJ2-1 TRBD2 TRBV2 - CASSDEAGGLKFF TGTGCCAGCAGTGATGAAGCGGGGGGCCTGAAGTTCTTC
TRBJ1-4 - TRBV2 few CASERRTATNEKLFF TGTGCCAGCGAGCGGAGGACAGCAACTAATGAAAAACTGTTTTTT
TRBJ2-1 - TRBV20-1 - CSARDTSTQNREQFF TGCAGTGCTAGAGATACTAGCACACAAAACCGTGAGCAGTTCTTC
TRBJ1-2 TRBD1 TRBV4-2 - CASRSNRGDYGYTF TGTGCCAGCAGGTCCAACAGGGGAGACTATGGCTACACCTTC
TRBJ2-1 TRBD2 TRBV12-3/TRBV12-4 - CASSPRTSGRDEQFF TGTGCCAGCAGTCCCCGGACTAGCGGGAGGGATGAGCAGTTCTTC
TRBJ1-5 - TRBV20-1 - CSARDFLTVNQPQHF TGCAGTGCTAGAGATTTTCTCACAGTCAATCAGCCCCAGCATTTT
TRBJ2-1 - TRBV27 few CASSIGTGTGANNEQFF TGTGCCAGCAGTATCGGTACCGGGACCGGAGCGAACAATGAGCAGTTCTTC
TRBJ2-1 - TRBV3-1 - CASSQGGQRLLWNEQFF TGTGCCAGCAGCCAAGGGGGCCAGCGGCTGCTGTGGAACGAGCAGTTCTTC
TRBJ2-1 TRBD2 TRBV19 - CASSNPGLARYNEQFF TGTGCCAGTAGTAACCCGGGACTAGCCAGATACAATGAGCAGTTCTTC
TRBJ2-5 TRBD2 TRBV3-1 - CASSPGLAGGSLQETQYF TGTGCCAGCAGCCCGGGGCTAGCGGGGGGTTCACTTCAAGAGACCCAGTACTTC
TRBJ1-2 TRBD1 TRBV12-3/TRBV12-4 - CASSKQGWNNYGYTF TGTGCCAGCAGTAAACAGGGGTGGAATAACTATGGCTACACCTTC
TRBJ1-1 TRBD1 TRBV5-1 - CASSLQGADRNTEAFF TGCGCCAGCAGCTTGCAGGGGGCGGACAGAAACACTGAAGCTTTCTTT
TRBJ1-2 - TRBV7-9 few CASSLAVGVFGGYTF TGTGCCAGCAGCTTAGCAGTGGGGGTCTTCGGCGGCTACACCTTC
TRBJ1-2 - TRBV28 few CASSPRQLANYGYTF TGTGCCAGCAGTCCTCGACAGCTCGCTAACTATGGCTACACCTTC
TRBJ2-5 - TRBV12-3/TRBV12-4 - CASSLQLILKQETQYF TGTGCCAGCAGTTTACAACTGATCCTTAAACAAGAGACCCAGTACTTT
TRBJ2-1 - TRBV7-9 - CASSLVGGISGNEQFF TGTGCCAGCAGCTTAGTAGGAGGGATTAGTGGAAATGAGCAGTTCTTC
TRBJ2-2 - TRBV29-1 many CSVGGGSATGELFF TGCAGCGTTGGAGGGGGGTCGGCAACCGGGGAGCTGTTTTTT
TRBJ1-1 - TRBV20-1 - CSVLHPVNTEAFF TGCAGTGTCCTACACCCCGTAAACACTGAAGCTTTCTTT
TRBJ2-3 TRBD1 TRBV4-1 few CASSHGTGLADTQYF TGCGCCAGCAGCCACGGGACAGGGCTGGCAGATACGCAGTATTTT
TRBJ2-7 TRBD1 TRBV5-1 - CASSLASPRQGWYEQYF TGCGCCAGCAGCTTGGCGAGTCCCAGACAGGGGTGGTACGAGCAGTACTTC
TRBJ2-5 TRBD2 TRBV20-1 - CSASRAGGHKTQYF TGCAGTGCTAGTAGAGCGGGAGGGCACAAGACCCAGTACTTC
TRBJ2-6 - TRBV4-2 - CASSQDIPGANVLTF TGTGCCAGCAGCCAAGATATCCCTGGGGCCAACGTCCTGACTTTC
TRBJ2-1 TRBD1 TRBV7-2 - CASSLSGTDYNEQFF TGTGCCAGCAGCTTGTCCGGGACAGACTACAATGAGCAGTTCTTC
TRBJ2-1 TRBD2 TRBV5-1 - CASSLVRTSDEQFF TGCGCCAGCAGCTTGGTTAGGACTAGTGATGAGCAGTTCTTC
TRBJ2-7 - TRBV20-1 few CSANRADPEQYF TGCAGTGCTAATAGGGCCGATCCCGAGCAGTACTTC
TRBJ2-1 - TRBV20-1 many CSARVWTFVDEQFF TGCAGTGCTAGAGTTTGGACTTTTGTCGATGAGCAGTTCTTC
TRBJ2-7 TRBD2 TRBV27 few CASSLSATSSEQYF TGTGCCAGCAGTTTATCGGCGACTAGCAGTGAGCAGTACTTC
TRBJ1-2 TRBD1 TRBV20-1 few CSARDRDRVDGYTF TGCAGTGCTAGAGATCGGGACAGGGTGGATGGCTACACCTTC
TRBJ2-5 TRBD1 TRBV6-1 few CASSVGTVRETQYF TGTGCCAGCAGTGTGGGGACAGTAAGAGAGACCCAGTACTTC
TRBJ2-1 - TRBV7-9 - CASSLASGRTIEQFF TGTGCCAGCAGCTTAGCTAGCGGACGGACAATTGAGCAGTTCTTC
TRBJ1-2 - TRBV6-6 - CASSILGVSGYTF TGTGCCAGCAGCATACTCGGGGTTAGCGGCTACACCTTC
TRBJ2-3 TRBD2 TRBV5-1 many CASTGTSGGTDTQYF TGCGCCAGCACCGGGACTAGCGGGGGCACAGATACGCAGTATTTT
TRBJ2-6 TRBD2 TRBV2 few CASSVVAGGLSSGANVLTF TGTGCCAGCAGTGTTGTAGCGGGGGGCCTAAGCTCTGGGGCCAACGTCCTGACTTTC
TRBJ2-4 - TRBV7-2 - CASSLDTRIAKNIQYF TGTGCCAGCAGCTTAGATACTCGTATAGCCAAAAACATTCAGTACTTC
TRBJ2-5 - TRBV6-6 few CASSPGTVLGETQYF TGTGCCAGCAGTCCTGGGACGGTCCTTGGAGAGACCCAGTACTTC
TRBJ2-7 - TRBV7-9 few CASSLATDFTYEQYF TGTGCCAGCAGCTTAGCCACGGACTTTACCTACGAGCAGTACTTC
TRBJ2-5 TRBD2 TRBV2 - CASSKMGLAEETQYF TGTGCCAGCAGTAAAATGGGACTAGCGGAAGAGACCCAGTACTTC
TRBJ1-2 TRBD1 TRBV5-1 few CASSLDAQPGQGTGYTF TGCGCCAGCAGCTTGGATGCCCAACCGGGACAGGGGACGGGCTACACCTTC
TRBJ2-3 - TRBV27 many CASSLLGFTDTQYF TGTGCCAGCAGTTTATTAGGGTTCACAGATACGCAGTATTTT
TRBJ1-1 - TRBV10-3 few CAISESDYTEAFF TGTGCCATCAGTGAGTCGGACTACACTGAAGCTTTCTTT
TRBJ1-2 - TRBV7-8 - CASSLTHWGGADCTF TGTGCCAGCAGCCTTACACACTGGGGGGGGGCGGATTGCACCTTC
TRBJ1-5 TRBD1 TRBV7-8 - CASSLVRLEQGLSQPQHF TGTGCCAGCAGCTTAGTCCGGCTAGAACAGGGGCTGAGTCAGCCCCAGCATTTT
TRBJ2-3 - TRBV2 - CASRAFSSAHTQYF TGTGCCAGCAGAGCCTTTTCTAGTGCCCATACGCAGTATTTT
TRBJ2-3 TRBD2 TRBV6-1 - CASRPGGSDTQYF TGTGCCAGCAGGCCGGGGGGTTCGGATACGCAGTATTTT